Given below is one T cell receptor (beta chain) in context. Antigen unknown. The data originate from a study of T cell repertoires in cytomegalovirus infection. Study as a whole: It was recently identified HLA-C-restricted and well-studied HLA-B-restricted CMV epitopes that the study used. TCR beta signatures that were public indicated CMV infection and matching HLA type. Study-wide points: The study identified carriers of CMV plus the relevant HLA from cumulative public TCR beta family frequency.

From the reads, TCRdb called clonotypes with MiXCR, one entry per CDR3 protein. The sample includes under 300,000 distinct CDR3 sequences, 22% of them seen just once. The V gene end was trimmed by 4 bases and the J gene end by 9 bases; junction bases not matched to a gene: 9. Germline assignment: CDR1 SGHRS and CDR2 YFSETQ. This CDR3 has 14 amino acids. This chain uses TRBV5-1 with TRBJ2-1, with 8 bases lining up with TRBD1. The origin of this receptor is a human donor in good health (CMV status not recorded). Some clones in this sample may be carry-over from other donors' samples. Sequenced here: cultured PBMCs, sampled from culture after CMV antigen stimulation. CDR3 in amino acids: CASSLDGTGTEQFF. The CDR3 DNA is TGCGCCAGCAGCCTGGATGGGACAGGAACTGAGCAGTTCTTC.